This is a list of T cell receptor beta chains from one sample in a study of spatial heterogeneity in lung cancer. TCRdb re-called the 5' RACE reads through MiXCR, storing one row per CDR3 protein. Among approximately 4,600 distinct CDR3 sequences listed, approximately 8% were seen once. This specimen consisted of lung tumor tissue, obtained at surgery. The receptors derive from a male donor with early-stage non-small cell lung cancer. Each CDR3 is given with its conserved first and last residue. D genes are given only for firm matches. Not every row has a clone size; where given, it reads once, few, many or a size class.

TGCGCCAGCAGCCAGGGACTTTTCACAGATACGCAGTATTTT	CASSQGLFTDTQYF	TRBV4-3	few	TRBJ2-3	NA	14
TGCAGCGTTGTATGGGGTAGGTTAGGCAATGAGCAGTTCTTC	CSVVWGRLGNEQFF	TRBV29-1	medium-sized	TRBJ2-1	NA	14
TGCAGTGCTTCCCCCCTACAGGGGGCGAACTATGGCTACACCTTC	CSASPLQGANYGYTF	TRBV20-1	medium-sized	TRBJ1-2	TRBD1	15
TGCGCCAGCTGTCGACGACCAACCAATGAGCAGTTCTTC	CASCRRPTNEQFF	TRBV4-1	NA	TRBJ2-1	NA	13
TGTGCCAGCAGCTTAGGGACAGGGGATTTGGAGACCCAGTACTTC	CASSLGTGDLETQYF	TRBV7-9	medium-sized	TRBJ2-5	TRBD1	15
TGTGCCAGCAGCCAGGGACTAGCGGGCTCCTACGAGCAGTACTTC	CASSQGLAGSYEQYF	TRBV14	medium-sized	TRBJ2-7	TRBD2	15
TGCAGCGTTATCCCCGGGACTAGCGGGAGCTATGAGCAGTTCTTC	CSVIPGTSGSYEQFF	TRBV29-1	few	TRBJ2-1	TRBD2	15
TGCAGTGCCCTGGGTGGCACTGAAGCTTTCTTT	CSALGGTEAFF	TRBV20-1	medium-sized	TRBJ1-1	NA	11
TGTGCCAGCAGCTTAGAGGCAGGAACTGGCTACACCTTC	CASSLEAGTGYTF	TRBV7-9	medium-sized	TRBJ1-2	NA	13
TGTGCCAGCAGGCCTCTTTATGCGGGAATGGTCACCGGGGAGCTGTTTTTT	CASRPLYAGMVTGELFF	TRBV6-5	NA	TRBJ2-2	NA	17
TGTGCCAGCAGTTACTCCCCGGCAGTGATTGAAGCTTTCTTT	CASSYSPAVIEAFF	TRBV6-6	medium-sized	TRBJ1-1	NA	14
TGCAGCGTTGAAGGCAGTCTCTCTGGGGCCAACGTCCTGACTTTC	CSVEGSLSGANVLTF	TRBV29-1	NA	TRBJ2-6	NA	15
TGTGCCAGCAGCTTAGTCGCACATAGCAATCAGCCCCAGCATTTT	CASSLVAHSNQPQHF	TRBV7-2	many	TRBJ1-5	NA	15
TGTGCCAGCAGCCTCGTCCAGGCGGAGACCCAGTACTTC	CASSLVQAETQYF	TRBV7-9	medium-sized	TRBJ2-5	NA	13
TGCAGCACAAGGGAGGGAGGCTACACCTTC	CSTREGGYTF	TRBV29-1	few	TRBJ1-2	NA	10
TGTGCCAGCAGCGTAGATTGGAATAATTCACCCCTCCACTTT	CASSVDWNNSPLHF	TRBV9	medium-sized	TRBJ1-6	NA	14
TGCGCCAGTAGCCCCCTTTCAGGACCAAATGAGCAGTTCTTC	CASSPLSGPNEQFF	TRBV4-3	NA	TRBJ2-1	NA	14
TGCGCCAGCAGCTTGGGTGGGGCGGATACGCAGTATTTT	CASSLGGADTQYF	TRBV5-1	many	TRBJ2-3	NA	13
TGCAGTGCTAGTCAGGGGACTAGCATTGAGACCCAGTACTTC	CSASQGTSIETQYF	TRBV20-1	many	TRBJ2-5	TRBD2	14
TGTGCCACCAGCCCCCGGGACGAGCAACGCACAGATACGCAGTATTTT	CATSPRDEQRTDTQYF	TRBV15	medium-sized	TRBJ2-3	NA	16
TGTGCCAGCAGTTTTCAGGGACTCGAGCAGTACTTC	CASSFQGLEQYF	TRBV2	medium-sized	TRBJ2-7	NA	12
TGTGCCAGCAACAGGGAGGGGCAGCCCCAGCATTTT	CASNREGQPQHF	TRBV6-2/TRBV6-3	medium-sized	TRBJ1-5	NA	12
TGTGCCAGCAGTGAAGGGACAGGGGATCAGCCCCAGCATTTT	CASSEGTGDQPQHF	TRBV2	medium-sized	TRBJ1-5	TRBD1	14
TGTGCCAGCAGTGCGGTGACTAGCGGGTCTCCCTACGAGCAGTACTTC	CASSAVTSGSPYEQYF	TRBV28	NA	TRBJ2-7	TRBD2	16
TGTGCCAGCAGCAAAGCCGGGGGAAGTACGGACGAGCAGTACTTC	CASSKAGGSTDEQYF	TRBV21-1	medium-sized	TRBJ2-7	NA	15
TGTGCCAGCAGCGGGACAGGGTGGACCGGGGAGCTGTTTTTT	CASSGTGWTGELFF	TRBV2	few	TRBJ2-2	TRBD1	14
TGTGCCAGCAGCTCCACGGGGGGCCCCTACAATGAGCAGTTCTTC	CASSSTGGPYNEQFF	TRBV11-2	medium-sized	TRBJ2-1	NA	15
TGTGCCAGCAGACCCGGGACGGGCACTTTAAATGAGCAGTTCTTC	CASRPGTGTLNEQFF	TRBV6-6	medium-sized	TRBJ2-1	NA	15
TGTGCCTGGAGTGTAGTCACGGGGGATACGCAGTATTTT	CAWSVVTGDTQYF	TRBV30	medium-sized	TRBJ2-3	NA	13
TGTGCCAGCAGCGTAGTTCCGGTAGGAGAGCAGTACTTC	CASSVVPVGEQYF	TRBV9	medium-sized	TRBJ2-7	NA	13
TGTGCCAGCAGCCTAGGGGCCAGGTTTCATTCACCCCTCCACTTT	CASSLGARFHSPLHF	TRBV11-2	medium-sized	TRBJ1-6	NA	15
TGTGCCAGCAGCATCTCGGGACACCAAGAGACCCAGTACTTC	CASSISGHQETQYF	TRBV2	NA	TRBJ2-5	NA	14
TGCAGCGGGGGCCCTGCAGCCGGGGAGCTGTTTTTT	CSGGPAAGELFF	TRBV29-1	medium-sized	TRBJ2-2	NA	12
TGTGCCAGCAGCGACTCACAGGGACTTCGTGAAAAACTGTTTTTT	CASSDSQGLREKLFF	TRBV27	medium-sized	TRBJ1-4	NA	15
TGTGCCAGCAGCGTAGATCTGGGGGCGGGGGAGCAGTACTTC	CASSVDLGAGEQYF	TRBV9	many	TRBJ2-7	NA	14
TGTGCCAGCAGCTTCCTGGTGGGGCCCAATCAGCCCCAGCATTTT	CASSFLVGPNQPQHF	TRBV5-5	many	TRBJ1-5	NA	15
TGTGCCAGCAGTTACTCCCAAACAGCAGATACGCAGTATTTT	CASSYSQTADTQYF	TRBV6-5	medium-sized	TRBJ2-3	NA	14
TGCAGCACTCAAGGGGCAGATGGGCGAGGGGATGAGCAGTTCTTC	CSTQGADGRGDEQFF	TRBV29-1	medium-sized	TRBJ2-1	NA	15
TGTGCCAGCAGTTTATTCGCAGCGCCAAGCTCCTACAATGAGCAGTTCTTC	CASSLFAAPSSYNEQFF	TRBV12-3/TRBV12-4	medium-sized	TRBJ2-1	NA	17
TGCGCCAGCAGCCCCGGCCTGGGTGGTTACAATGAGCAGTTCTTC	CASSPGLGGYNEQFF	TRBV5-1	few	TRBJ2-1	NA	15
TGTGCCAGCCTGGGGAGCGGGAGGCCAGATACGCAGTATTTT	CASLGSGRPDTQYF	TRBV12-3/TRBV12-4	few	TRBJ2-3	TRBD2	14
TGTGCCAGCAGTGAAGATAGGGGTGGCGAGCAGTACTTC	CASSEDRGGEQYF	TRBV6-1	few	TRBJ2-7	NA	13
TGTGCCAGCACCCGACAGGGGGCAGGAGGCTACACCTTC	CASTRQGAGGYTF	TRBV6-2/TRBV6-3	many	TRBJ1-2	TRBD1	13
TGCGCCAGCAGCTTGGCCGGGGCCCAGGGGTCCTACGAGCAGTACTTC	CASSLAGAQGSYEQYF	TRBV5-1	medium-sized	TRBJ2-7	NA	16
TGCGCCAGCACACAGGGGGGTTACGAGCAGTACTTC	CASTQGGYEQYF	TRBV23-1	medium-sized	TRBJ2-7	TRBD1	12
TGCAGTGCCCCTGTCCAAGCCTATGGCTACACCTTC	CSAPVQAYGYTF	TRBV20-1	many	TRBJ1-2	NA	12
TGTGCCAGCTTGGACAGCTCCGGGACTAGTCGAGAGACCCAGTACTTC	CASLDSSGTSRETQYF	TRBV28	many	TRBJ2-5	TRBD2	16
TGTGCCAGCAGCTACGGACAGGGGGCGGATTATAGCAATCAGCCCCAGCATTTT	CASSYGQGADYSNQPQHF	TRBV7-9	many	TRBJ1-5	TRBD1	18
TGCAGTGCTAGACGAGACTCTGGAAACACCATATATTTT	CSARRDSGNTIYF	TRBV20-1	many	TRBJ1-3	NA	13